Reported below is one T cell receptor beta chain. These data come from a study of blood T cell repertoires in COVID-19. Study-wide context: Samples taken during acute and convalescent COVID-19 were collected in the United States, Italy and Spain. T cells, B-cell-depleted T cells, or PBMCs provided the cDNA or gDNA that served as material.

Here immunoSEQ multiplex PCR was the method, and the copy in TCRdb shows in-frame clones only, minus some. The table has 210,000 or so clones, around 92% seen once; the top ten hold 0.95% to 1.5%. The sequence came from a man younger than 40 with acute or convalescent COVID-19. Sequencing was done on a sample of peripheral blood.

In DNA form, the CDR3 reads TGTGCCAGTACCATTACAGGGGGCTTCTCACCCCTCCACTTT. Translated, it gives CASTITGGFSPLHF. The gene calls are TRBV19 and TRBJ1-6; 9 bases agree with TRBD1. CDR3 size: 14 residues. V gave up 7 bases and J gave up 10 bases; unmatched junction bases: 8. CDR1 and CDR2 from the germline V gene are LNHDA and SQIVND (reference sequence).